The 23 T cell receptor beta chains reported below all come from one sample, sequenced in a study of OX40 agonist ivuxolimab in advanced cancers. TCRdb's copy holds only in-frame clones and misses some; the assay was immunoSEQ multiplex PCR. The sample lists about 86,000 clones; more than 80% were seen once. The specimen comprised CD4+ or CD8+ T cells sorted from blood, sampled in a trial of the OX40 agonist ivuxolimab. These receptors were taken from an adult with an advanced solid tumor such as melanoma, head and neck, liver or kidney cancer.

The genes are TRBV27 and TRBJ1-3; maybe TRBD1 (6 bases). The V and J ends lost 6 bases and 0 bases respectively, with 12 bases between them. Germline V gene sequence: CDR1 MNHEY, CDR2 SMNVEV (reference sequence). The CDR3 extends over 15 amino acids. CDR3 protein: CASSRGHPSGNTIYF. In DNA, the CDR3 is TGTGCCAGCAGCCGGGGACACCCCTCTGGAAACACCATATATTTT.

V gene TRBV4-2 combines with J gene TRBJ2-7, with TRBD2 as a possible D gene (6 bases). The CDR3 is 14 amino acids. V dropped 5 bases and J dropped 7 bases, with 18 bases sitting between them. Germline CDR1 reads LGHNA; CDR2 reads YNFKEQ. CDR3 coding DNA: TGTGCCAGCAGCTTCCGACGGGAGACGGGGGAGCAGTACTTC. Its translation is CASSFRRETGEQYF.

The genes are TRBV29-1 and TRBJ2-7; unclear D gene. Trimming cost V 3 bases and J 4 bases, with 10 bases left between them. This CDR3 contains 12 residues. Germline V gene data show CDR1 as SQVTM and CDR2 as ANQGSEA. The chain's CDR3 is CSVEGSPYEQYF. The CDR3 DNA reads TGCAGCGTTGAGGGGTCACCTTACGAGCAGTACTTC.

The chain couples TRBV27 to TRBJ1-1, with 8 bases that match TRBD1. The CDR3 runs to 14 residues. From germline, CDR1 is MNHEY and CDR2 SMNVEV (reference sequence). V shed 7 bases, J shed 0 bases, and the junction held 4 bases outside the gene matches. The CDR3 coding sequence is TGTGCCAGCAACAACAGGGGGATGAACACTGAAGCTTTCTTT. This sequence encodes CASNNRGMNTEAFF.

The rearrangement uses TRBV4-2 and TRBJ2-2, with D maybe TRBD2 (6 bases). The V gene lost 4 bases and the J gene lost 4 bases, with 16 bases spanning the gap. This CDR3 comprises 16 residues. Germline lookup yields CDR1 LGHNA and CDR2 YNFKEQ. In nucleotides, the CDR3 is TGTGCCAGCAGCCCAACGTGGGGGAGGCGCACCGGGGAGCTGTTTTTT. Protein product: CASSPTWGRRTGELFF.

The rearrangement uses TRBV4-2 and TRBJ2-3; D uncertain. The V end lost 0 bases, the J end lost 2 bases, and 9 bases lay between the germline ends. CDR3 size: 15 residues. Germline CDR1 reads LGHNA; CDR2 reads YNFKEQ. CDR3 sequence reads: CASSQDHPSTDTQYF. Here the CDR3 DNA reads TGTGCCAGCAGCCAAGATCACCCTTCCACAGATACGCAGTATTTT.

The rearrangement joins TRBV5-4 to TRBJ2-2; no clear D gene. V was clipped by 2 bases and J by 4 bases, with 6 bases between them. The CDR3 extends over 13 amino acids. Germline V gene data show CDR1 as SGHNT and CDR2 as YYREEE (reference sequence). The CDR3 sequence is CASSFLGTGELFF. The CDR3 coding sequence is TGTGCCAGCAGCTTTTTAGGCACCGGGGAGCTGTTTTTT. The whole variable domain, filled in from reference TRBV5-4 and TRBJ2-2, reads ETGVTQSPTHLIKTRGQQVTLRCSSQSGHNTVSWYQQALGQGPQFIFQYYREEENGRGNFPPRFSGLQFPNYSSELNVNALELDDSALYLCASSFLGTGELFFGEGSRLTVL.

The genes are TRBV29-1 and TRBJ2-7; 8 bases fit TRBD2. The CDR3 totals 13 residues. Germline values: CDR1 SQVTM, CDR2 ANQGSEA. J gave up 0 bases and V 2 bases, and 0 bases lay outside the gene matches. CDR3 protein: CSVETSGSYEQYF. Here the CDR3 DNA reads TGCAGCGTTGAAACTAGCGGCTCCTACGAGCAGTACTTC.

The CDR3 sequence: CARPRVAFPYSNQPQHF. In DNA, the CDR3 is TGTGCCAGGCCCCGGGTTGCCTTCCCATATAGCAATCAGCCCCAGCATTTT. This chain uses TRBV27 with TRBJ1-5; D uncertain. The CDR3 covers 17 residues. Germline values: CDR1 MNHEY, CDR2 SMNVEV (reference sequence). V gave up 9 bases and J gave up 0 bases, with 21 bases separating them.

The chain employs TRBV5-1 and TRBJ2-5; 9 bases line up with TRBD2. The CDR3 sequence is 14 residues long. V dropped 0 bases and J dropped 5; count of bases not matched to a gene: 2. The V gene's germline CDR1 is SGHRS and CDR2 YFSETQ. CDR3 amino acids: CASSLGSGRETQYF. In DNA form, the CDR3 reads TGCGCCAGCAGCTTGGGCAGCGGGAGGGAGACCCAGTACTTC.

The genes are TRBV5-1 and TRBJ2-7; D call uncertain. V lost 4 bases and J 3 bases, leaving 17 bases between the germline ends. The CDR3 sequence is 15 residues long. Germline V gene lookup returns CDR1 SGHRS and CDR2 YFSETQ. The CDR3 coding sequence is TGCGCCAGCAGCCCGGACGGACGGCCAGACTACGAGCAGTACTTC. This translates into CASSPDGRPDYEQYF.

V usage is TRBV18 and J usage is TRBJ2-2, with a weak D call TRBD2 (5 bases). This CDR3 comprises 19 residues. Germline CDR1 KGHSH, CDR2 LQKENI. Between the trimmed V and J ends, which lost 3 bases and 1 base, there was a span of 21 bases. CDR3 loop: CASSPLDLPIGVNTGELFF. In DNA form, the CDR3 reads TGTGCCAGCTCACCGCTCGACCTACCTATCGGGGTGAACACCGGGGAGCTGTTTTTT.

This clone turned up a few times. The chain has TRBV29-1 and TRBJ1-1; tentative D call: TRBD1 (6 bases). The germline V and J ends were trimmed by 5 bases and 0 bases, with 10 bases remaining between them. Germline V gene sequence: CDR1 SQVTM, CDR2 ANQGSEA. The CDR3 covers 13 residues. Here the CDR3 reads CSVNGQMNTEAFF. CDR3 coding DNA: TGCAGCGTTAACGGACAGATGAACACTGAAGCTTTCTTT. Full variable domain (rest looked up from reference TRBV29-1 and TRBJ1-1): SAVISQKPSRDICQRGTSLTIQCQVDSQVTMMFWYRQQPGQSLTLIATANQGSEATYESGFVIDKFPISRPNLTFSTLTVSNMSPEDSSIYLCSVNGQMNTEAFFGQGTRLTVV.

This clone was detected once. The rearrangement joins TRBV28 to TRBJ2-2; D is ambiguous. The CDR3 loop spans 13 amino acids. Germline-derived CDR1 and CDR2 are MDHEN and SYDVKM. Trimming removed 6 bases from V and 5 bases from J, with 10 bases in between. CDR3 DNA sequence: TGTGCCAGCAGACCTCTTGGTACCGGGGAGCTGTTTTTT. Its translation: CASRPLGTGELFF.

The V gene is TRBV27, the J gene TRBJ2-5, with 9 bases identical to TRBD1. J gave up 4 bases and V 5 bases, and 8 bases lay outside the gene matches. The CDR3 is 15 residues long. Germline CDR1 and CDR2: MNHEY and SMNVEV (reference sequence). The DNA for the CDR3 is TGTGCCAGCAGTCTAACTCCGGGACAGGGAGAGACCCAGTACTTC. Its translation: CASSLTPGQGETQYF.

The chain is built from TRBV4-1 and TRBJ2-7, with 8 bases lining up with TRBD2. Germline CDR1 reads MGHRA; CDR2 reads YSYEKL. The ends lost 0 bases at V and 2 bases at J; junction bases unmatched: 6. The CDR3 runs 16 residues. CDR3 coding DNA: TGCGCCAGCAGCCAAGAAATCGCGGGAGGCACCTACGAGCAGTACTTC. Translating it yields CASSQEIAGGTYEQYF.

This chain uses TRBV19 with TRBJ1-1; D is unclear. V lost 4 bases and J 4 bases, leaving 13 bases between the germline ends. Germline loops: CDR1 LNHDA, CDR2 SQIVND (reference sequence). This CDR3 contains 14 residues. The CDR3 region is CASSRLSPLTEAFF. For the CDR3, the DNA is TGTGCCAGTAGTAGGCTCTCACCCCTCACTGAAGCTTTCTTT. Drawing the rest from reference TRBV19 and TRBJ1-1, the complete variable domain is DGGITQSPKYLFRKEGQNVTLSCEQNLNHDAMYWYRQDPGQGLRLIYYSQIVNDFQKGDIAEGYSVSREKKESFPLTVTSAQKNPTAFYLCASSRLSPLTEAFFGQGTRLTVV.

This clone appeared once. The V and J genes are TRBV5-1 and TRBJ1-2, with a tentative D call TRBD1 (5 bases). The V end was cut by 0 bases, the J end by 5 bases, with 11 bases between. The length of the CDR3 is 14 residues. Germline V lookup: CDR1 SGHRS, CDR2 YFSETQ. The CDR3 sequence is CASSLAQTVYGYTF. The CDR3 DNA is TGCGCCAGCAGCTTGGCCCAGACAGTTTATGGCTACACCTTC.

V and J are TRBV19 and TRBJ2-3; possibly TRBD1 or TRBD2 for D (5 bases each). Germline loops: CDR1 LNHDA, CDR2 SQIVND (reference sequence). V gave up 8 bases and J gave up 8 bases, with 14 bases separating them. This CDR3 is built from 12 residues. This CDR3 reads CASWGSEGTQYF. CDR3 bases: TGTGCCAGTTGGGGGTCTGAGGGTACGCAGTATTTT.

This chain joins TRBV29-1 and TRBJ2-1; 8 bases line up with TRBD1. Germline assignment: CDR1 SQVTM and CDR2 ANQGSEA. The CDR3 runs 13 residues. Trimming took 3 bases from V and 10 from J; bases not matched to a gene: 8. The CDR3 spells CSVEAGQALEQFF. The CDR3 DNA reads as TGCAGCGTTGAGGCGGGACAGGCCTTGGAGCAGTTCTTC.

The sample holds one count of this clone. The rearrangement uses TRBV7-9 and TRBJ2-5, with 10 bases identical to TRBD1. Judging by the DNA end, TRBJ2-7 fits better; the J call may be wrong. CDR1 SEHNR and CDR2 FQNEAQ come from the germline V gene (reference sequence). The CDR3 contains 14 residues. In DNA, the CDR3 is TGTGCCAGCAGGACCGGGACAGGGGACTACGAGCAGTACTTC. It encodes CASRTGTGDYEQYF.

The V gene is TRBV30, the J gene TRBJ2-5, with D possibly being TRBD1 (5 bases). CDR3 length: 13 residues. Between the trimmed V and J ends, which lost 1 base and 5 bases, there was a span of 11 bases. Germline CDR1 reads GTSNPN; CDR2 reads SVGIG (reference sequence). The CDR3 nucleotides read TGTGCCTGGAGTGCATCAGGGATGGAGACCCAGTACTTC. Protein product: CAWSASGMETQYF.

A few counts support this clone. The rearrangement uses TRBV29-1 and TRBJ2-7; 7 positions agree with TRBD2. The germline gives CDR1 SQVTM, CDR2 ANQGSEA. The CDR3 is 13 amino acids. The V and J ends lost 3 bases and 4 bases, in that order; junction bases with no gene match: 6. This CDR3 reads CSVELLGGYEQYF. The CDR3 DNA reads as TGCAGCGTTGAGTTGCTGGGGGGGTACGAGCAGTACTTC.